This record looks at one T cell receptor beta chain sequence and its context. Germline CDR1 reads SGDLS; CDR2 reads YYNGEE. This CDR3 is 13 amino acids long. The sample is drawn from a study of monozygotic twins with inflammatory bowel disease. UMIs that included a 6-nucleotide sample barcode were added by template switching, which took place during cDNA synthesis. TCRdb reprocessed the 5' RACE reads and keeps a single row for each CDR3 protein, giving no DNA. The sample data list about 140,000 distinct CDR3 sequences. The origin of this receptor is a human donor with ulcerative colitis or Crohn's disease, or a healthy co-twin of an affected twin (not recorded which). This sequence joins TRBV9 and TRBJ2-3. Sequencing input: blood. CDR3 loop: CASSVATRDTQYF.